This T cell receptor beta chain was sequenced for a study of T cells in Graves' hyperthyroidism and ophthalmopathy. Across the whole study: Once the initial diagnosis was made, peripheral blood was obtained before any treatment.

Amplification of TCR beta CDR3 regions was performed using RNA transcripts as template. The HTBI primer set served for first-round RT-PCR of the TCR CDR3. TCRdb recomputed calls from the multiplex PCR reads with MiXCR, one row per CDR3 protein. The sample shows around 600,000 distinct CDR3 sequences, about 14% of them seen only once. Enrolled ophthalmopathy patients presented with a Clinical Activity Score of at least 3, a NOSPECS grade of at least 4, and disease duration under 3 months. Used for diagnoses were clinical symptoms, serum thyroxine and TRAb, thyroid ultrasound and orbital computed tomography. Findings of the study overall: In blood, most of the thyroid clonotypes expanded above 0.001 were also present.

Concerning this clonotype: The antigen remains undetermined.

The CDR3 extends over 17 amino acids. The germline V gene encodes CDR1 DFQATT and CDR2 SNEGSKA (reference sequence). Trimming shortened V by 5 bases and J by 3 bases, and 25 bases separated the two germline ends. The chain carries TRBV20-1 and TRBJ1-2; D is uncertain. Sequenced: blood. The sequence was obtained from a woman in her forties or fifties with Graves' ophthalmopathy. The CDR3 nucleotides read TGCAGTGCTTCAGCGGCTTACCCCAAGACCAGAGACTATGGCTACACCTTC. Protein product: CSASAAYPKTRDYGYTF.